In this sample, the clone carrying this T cell receptor beta chain turned up many times. Its antigen is not known. The TCR beta CDR3 regions underwent amplification from RNA transcripts. HTBI-primed first-round RT-PCR preceded second-round multiplex PCR. TCRdb used MiXCR to reprocess the multiplex PCR reads, holding one entry per CDR3 protein. The sample consists of 400,000 or so distinct CDR3 sequences, approximately 15% of them appearing once. The data were taken from a study of Graves' ophthalmopathy and Graves' hyperthyroidism. Study-wide points: Classification of ophthalmopathy versus stable hyperthyroidism by a 13-signature model yielded 85% to 90% sensitivity and roughly 80% specificity.

The CDR3 is 14 residues long. Trimming at V came to 2 bases and at J to 8 bases, leaving 2 bases not matched to a gene. CDR1 MGHDK and CDR2 SYGVNS come from the germline V gene. The sample consisted of peripheral blood. V usage is TRBV25-1 and J usage is TRBJ1-6; 8 bases line up with TRBD1. The origin of this receptor is a woman in her late teens or twenties with stable Graves' hyperthyroidism. CDR3 in amino acids: CASSENRGDSPLHF. CDR3 nucleotide sequence: TGTGCCAGCAGTGAAAACAGGGGGGATTCACCCCTCCACTTT.